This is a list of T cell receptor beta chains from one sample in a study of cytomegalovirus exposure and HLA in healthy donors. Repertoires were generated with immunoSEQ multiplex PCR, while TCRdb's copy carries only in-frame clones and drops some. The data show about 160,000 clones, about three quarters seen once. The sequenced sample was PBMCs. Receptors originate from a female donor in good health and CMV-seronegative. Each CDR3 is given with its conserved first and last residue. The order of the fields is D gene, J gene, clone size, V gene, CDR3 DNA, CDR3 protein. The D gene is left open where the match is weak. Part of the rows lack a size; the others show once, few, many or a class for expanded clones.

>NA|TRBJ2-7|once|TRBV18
TGTGCCAGCTCATCGGACACCTACGAGCAGTACTTC
CASSSDTYEQYF
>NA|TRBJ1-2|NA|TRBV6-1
TGTGCCAGCAGTGAGCTAAGCGCGAGCGGCTACACCTTC
CASSELSASGYTF
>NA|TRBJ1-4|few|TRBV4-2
TGTGCCAGCAGCCAAGGGACTTTTGAAAAACTGTTTTTT
CASSQGTFEKLFF
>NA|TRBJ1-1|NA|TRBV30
TGTGCCTGGAGTAGGCAGGTGAACACTGAAGCTTTCTTT
CAWSRQVNTEAFF
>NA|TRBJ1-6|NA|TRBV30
TGTGCCTGGAGTGTGGCCCTAGGGAGGAATTCACCCCTCCACTTT
CAWSVALGRNSPLHF
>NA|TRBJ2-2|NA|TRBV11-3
TGTGCCAGCAGCAAAGGAGCGAACACCGGGGAGCTGTTTTTT
CASSKGANTGELFF
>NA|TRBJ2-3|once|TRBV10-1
TGCGCCAGCAGTGAGTCGTGGGCGCCAGATACGCAGTATTTT
CASSESWAPDTQYF
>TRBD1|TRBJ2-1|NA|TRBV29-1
TGCAGCGTTGTCGGGACAGTGAATGAGCAGTTCTTC
CSVVGTVNEQFF
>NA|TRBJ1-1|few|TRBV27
TGTGCCAGCAAGCGTGGCGCTGAAGCTTTCTTT
CASKRGAEAFF
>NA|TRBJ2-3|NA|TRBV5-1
TGCGCCAGCAGCGGGGGTCGGAGGGTGGCAGATACGCAGTATTTT
CASSGGRRVADTQYF
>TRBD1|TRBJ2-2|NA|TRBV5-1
TGCGCCAGCAGGCCCGGGACAGCGAACACCGGGGAGCTGTTTTTT
CASRPGTANTGELFF
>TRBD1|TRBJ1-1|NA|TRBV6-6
TGTGCCAGCAGTTTGGGACAGGGGGCGATCGCTGAAGCTTTCTTT
CASSLGQGAIAEAFF
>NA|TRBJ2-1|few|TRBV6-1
TGTGCCAGCAGTTACTCCTACAATGAGCAGTTCTTC
CASSYSYNEQFF
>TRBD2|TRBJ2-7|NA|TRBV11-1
TGTGCCAGCAGCTTAGGGGGTGGTAGCGGGGCTACCTACGAGCAGTACTTC
CASSLGGGSGATYEQYF
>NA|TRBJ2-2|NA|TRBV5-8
TGTGCCAGCAGCTTGGCCGGCCGAGGCACCGGGGAGCTGTTTTTT
CASSLAGRGTGELFF
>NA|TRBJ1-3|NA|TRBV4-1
TGCGCCAGCAGCCAGGCGAGGCAGGGCGGAAACACCATATATTTT
CASSQARQGGNTIYF
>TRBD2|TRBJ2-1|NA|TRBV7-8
TGTGCCAGCAGCGCCGACGACTACCGGACTAGCGGGAGGGACTATGAGCAGTTCTTC
CASSADDYRTSGRDYEQFF
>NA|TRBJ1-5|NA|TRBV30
TGTGCCTGGAGTGGCCGGGGGAATTTGCCCCAGCATTTT
CAWSGRGNLPQHF
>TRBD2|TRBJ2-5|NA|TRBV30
TGTGCCTGGAGTGTTGGGGGGGAAGAGACCCAGTACTTC
CAWSVGGEETQYF
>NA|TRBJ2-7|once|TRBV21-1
TGTGCCAGCAGCAACCGGGACACGACCTACGAGCAGTACTTC
CASSNRDTTYEQYF
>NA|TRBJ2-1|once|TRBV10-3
TGTGCCATCAGTGAGCCCCGGACAGCCAGCTCCTACAATGAGCAGTTCTTC
CAISEPRTASSYNEQFF
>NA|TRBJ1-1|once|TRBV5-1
TGCGCCAGCAGCTCGACAGGCTCATACACTGAAGCTTTCTTT
CASSSTGSYTEAFF
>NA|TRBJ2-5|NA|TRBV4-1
TGCGCCAGCAGCCAGGAGGGACACCAAGAGACCCAGTACTTC
CASSQEGHQETQYF
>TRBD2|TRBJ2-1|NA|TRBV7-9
TGTGCCAGCAGCTCCGCCCCAGCGGGAAGGAGAAATGAGCAGTTCTTC
CASSSAPAGRRNEQFF
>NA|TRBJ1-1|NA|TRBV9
TGTGCCAGCAGCCCCACAGGGTTAAAAGCTTTCTTT
CASSPTGLKAFF
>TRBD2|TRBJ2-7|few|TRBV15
TGTGCCACCAGCAGAGATCGTTGGGAGGGTAGCGAGCAGTACTTC
CATSRDRWEGSEQYF
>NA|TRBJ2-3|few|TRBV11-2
TGTGCCAGCAGCTTAGGCAGGGGAGCGGTGGTTTGGAGCACAGATACGCAGTATTTT
CASSLGRGAVVWSTDTQYF
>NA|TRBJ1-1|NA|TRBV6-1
TGTGCCAGCGGACCCAGGGGCCACTCTAGCACTGAAGCTTTCTTT
CASGPRGHSSTEAFF
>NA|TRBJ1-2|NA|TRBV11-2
TGTGCCAGCAGCTTAGGGCTGAGGAACTATGGCTACACCTTC
CASSLGLRNYGYTF
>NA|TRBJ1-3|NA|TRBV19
TGTGCCAGTAGCCCAGGGTTCTCTGGAAACACCATATATTTT
CASSPGFSGNTIYF
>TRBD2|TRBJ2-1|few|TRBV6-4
TGTGCCAGCCGGGAGGCGCCCTACAATGAGCAGTTCTTC
CASREAPYNEQFF
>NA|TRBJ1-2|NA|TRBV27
TGTGCCAGCAGCCTAGGGGGGGGAGTGGATGGCTACACCTTC
CASSLGGGVDGYTF
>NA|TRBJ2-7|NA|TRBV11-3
TGTGCCAGCAGCTTAGGCAACGGGGACTACGAGCAGTACTTC
CASSLGNGDYEQYF
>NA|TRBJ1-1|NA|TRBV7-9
TGTGCCAGCAGCCACCCCTTTAGGGGCGGCATGAACACTGAAGCTTTCTTT
CASSHPFRGGMNTEAFF
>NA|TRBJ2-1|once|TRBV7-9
TGTGCCAGCAGCTTACCGGGCGGGGGTGAGGGGGGGACTGAGCAGTTCTTC
CASSLPGGGEGGTEQFF
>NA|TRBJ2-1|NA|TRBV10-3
TGTGCCATCAGTGGGACAGAAAACTACAATGAGCAGTTCTTC
CAISGTENYNEQFF
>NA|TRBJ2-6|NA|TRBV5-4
TGTGCCAGCAGCTTGGAATCGTCTCCTGGGGCCAACGTCCTGACTTTC
CASSLESSPGANVLTF
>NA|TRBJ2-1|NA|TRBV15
TGTGCCACCAGCAGACGTGGAGCGGCTAGCTCCTACAATGAGCAGTTCTTC
CATSRRGAASSYNEQFF
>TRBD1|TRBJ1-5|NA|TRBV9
TGTGCCAGCAGCCCCGGACAGGGCAATCAGCCCCAGCATTTT
CASSPGQGNQPQHF
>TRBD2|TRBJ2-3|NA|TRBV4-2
TGTGCCAGCAGCCCCATAGCGGGGGACACAGATACGCAGTATTTT
CASSPIAGDTDTQYF
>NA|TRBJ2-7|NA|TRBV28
TGTGCCAGCAGTCCGGACACGATCTCCTACGAGCAGTACTTC
CASSPDTISYEQYF
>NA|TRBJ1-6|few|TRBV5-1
TGCGTAAGGCCCTATAATTCACCCCTCCACTTT
CVRPYNSPLHF
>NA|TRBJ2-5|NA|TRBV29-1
TGCAGCGCCAAGCCCGAGAGGGAGACCCAGTACTTC
CSAKPERETQYF
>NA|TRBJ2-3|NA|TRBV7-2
TGTGCCAGCAGCTCCGGGACAGATACGCAGTATTTT
CASSSGTDTQYF